This entry features one T cell receptor beta chain sequence. The antigen it binds to is not known. There are no base qualities to consult, and no much larger clone falls within one base. The cohort was made up of hundreds of healthy bone marrow donors. All cohort members were sampled while nominally healthy, although unrecorded immune exposures were likely present. The donor tested CMV seronegative and was one of the 352 seronegative cohort members. A peripheral blood sample was collected from each donor, and TCR beta sequencing was performed on peripheral blood mononuclear cells. The Qiagen DNeasy Blood Extraction Kit was used to extract genomic DNA from the blood cell samples. Library prep was done by the immunoSEQ multiplex PCR assay. A mixture of 60 forward primers for TCR Vbeta segments and 13 reverse primers for TCR Jbeta segments was used in the multiplex PCR. The CDR3 region of rearranged TCR beta genes was amplified from genomic DNA with a multiplex PCR assay. Amplified TCR beta libraries were sequenced as 87-base-pair reads on the Illumina HiSeq System. For the original study's pipeline: Across the 500 to 700 repertoires, a later analysis counted 80 million or so unique TCR beta chains, around 10 million of which were shared by at least two donors. Raw reads were error-corrected and collapsed into unique sequences by a nearest-neighbor algorithm in which closely related sequences were merged to remove PCR and sequencing errors. CDR3 sequences were aligned to IMGT reference sequences to assign V, D and J gene segments. Each retained sequence needed at least a six-nucleotide match to both a V gene segment and a J gene segment. Rearrangements were called productive when the CDR3 lacked stop codons and stayed in frame with V and J; all others were non-productive. CDR3 was defined according to IMGT convention as the region running from the second conserved V-encoded cysteine to the conserved J-encoded phenylalanine. The earlier analysis of 587 of the donors excluded sequences that lacked an unambiguous match to a single V gene segment. An earlier analysis of 500 to 700 of the donors classified V segments as functional when productive rearrangements were above 56.7% and as segregating when the standard deviation between donors was above 5%. To diagnose cytomegalovirus status from the catalog of TCR beta chain sequences, a statistical classification framework was built. V and J gene assignment, in a later analysis, came from comparing TCR nucleotide sequences with IMGT/GENE-DB human TR gene sequences. Using the TCRdist pipeline, a later analysis assigned CDR3 sequences along with most-parsimonious VDJ recombination scenarios. In a later analysis, every TCR beta chain was defined by the combination of its CDR3 amino acid sequence and its V-gene family, and reads without a unique V-gene family were dropped. A later analysis removed 592 highly shared, low-generation-probability nucleotide sequences to deal with suspected cross-contamination and a sequencing artifact. In a later analysis, a clonal expansion index was calculated for each public chain from normalized within-repertoire ranks of inferred template counts. In a later analysis, generation probabilities were computed using a VDJ recombination model fitted to out-of-frame rearrangements, and the results were checked against IGoR. A later analysis scored TCR-TCR, TCR-HLA and TCR-CMV co-occurrence with hypergeometric tests, applying a repertoire-size bias correction to TCR pairs. False discovery rates were estimated in a later analysis by permuting HLA or CMV assignments 20 times. A later analysis grouped co-occurring TCRs with DBSCAN, adding TCRdist sequence similarity when clustering within HLA-allele-positive subsets. Co-occurrence clustering excluded repertoires with fewer than 30,000 or more than 120,000 public chains, plus five with anomalous nucleotide sharing. TCRdb retrieved this table from immuneACCESS and kept in-frame rearrangements only. Not all clones are present; in checked studies, unresolved V genes account for under half, and no reason is known for the remainder. Clonal size and the V and J genes are those of that table, whereas D and trimming came from the DNA. Recorded for this sample are under 200,000 clones; more than 65% of them occurred a single time. Around 1.3% of the sample belongs to the ten largest clones.

The data originate from a study of cytomegalovirus exposure and HLA in healthy donors (dated by TCRdb to 2016 to 2017). Notes on the research overall: In an earlier analysis of 587 of the donors, 276 Gb of sequence data and approximately 100 million unique TCR beta sequences from 180 million or so T cells were reported. Among the roughly 430 genotyped donors, around 81% belonged to the genetic ancestry cluster associated with self-reported Caucasian donors. The study combined high-throughput TCR immunosequencing, statistical association of individual TCRs with disease status, and machine learning to predict cytomegalovirus infection status. In a later genetic analysis, genome-wide SNP genotypes for about 55% of the roughly 700 donors were used, and that subset was treated as a discovery cohort. The aim of the study was to test whether cataloging public T cell receptors could identify signatures of past pathogen exposure. Donor age, sex, ethnicity and CMV serostatus were collected together with the repertoire data. Class I and class II HLA loci were covered by the typing at four-digit resolution. The T cell repertoires of some 700 subjects were profiled by immunosequencing and related to cytomegalovirus serostatus. A later analysis re-analyzed previously published TCR beta repertoires from roughly 600 donors and added high-resolution HLA genotyping to study TCR occurrence patterns. The number of typed donors differed by locus: about 629-630 for A, B, C, DRB1 and DQB1; about 520 for DQA1; around 580 for DPA1; and 450 to 480 for DPB1. An early release covering roughly 600 HLA-typed donors comprised about 300 gigabases of sequencing data and tens of millions of unique TCR sequences. To decide whether each TCR beta V gene segment behaved as functional or pseudogenic, an earlier analysis of several hundred of the donors relied on high-throughput TCR beta sequencing. On average, roughly 250,000 unique TCR beta nucleotide sequences were sequenced per donor among about 400 genotyped donors of the cohort, with 15% to 20% of those sequences being non-productive. About five DR-DQ haplotypes were handled as single units for association and clustering because linkage in the cohort was strong. All discovery cohort repertoires had been generated using a single sequencing platform. Besides the first cohort of roughly 700 subjects, a separate validation cohort made up of some 110 different subjects was used. In the later analysis, no new phenotypic data were used to find candidate immune exposures; instead, reliance was placed on TCR beta sequences and their occurrence across donors. Overall results and qualifications from the work: According to the authors, the approach could potentially be generalized to other disease states and immunological phenotypes. Presence/absence analyses assumed roughly uniform sequencing depth across donors, an assumption that may not hold. CMV serostatus was the only immune exposure information available for the cohort. Because HLA typing was unavailable for some donors at each locus, only the typed subset was used in association tests. According to a later analysis, most CMV-associated TCR beta chains appeared to be HLA-restricted, and the HLA associations seemed to be driven largely by CMV exposure. When HLA alleles, especially DR and DQ, strongly co-occurred, attributing TCR associations to individual alleles was difficult. Cytomegalovirus status was reported to be diagnosed by the classifier with high specificity and sensitivity in both the original and validation cohorts. Three of the identified cytomegalovirus-associated TCR beta chains were confirmed in vitro to be specific for cytomegalovirus antigens. The sequencing pipeline was judged likely to have produced a cluster of highly shared sequence variants as a technical artifact. In a later genetic analysis, fewer N-insertions in productive TCRs were reported among donors in an Asian-associated ancestry cluster than the roughly 700-donor mean. A further reported finding was that TCR beta sequences accurately predicted the HLA-A and HLA-B alleles for most subjects in the first cohort. According to a later analysis, TCR association rates differed among HLA loci, with DRB1 alleles showing the most associated TCRs and HLA-C alleles showing the fewest. V-gene and J-gene trimming of TCR beta chains was associated with a missense DCLRE1C variant in a later genetic analysis, and the association was replicated in an independent cohort. Specific HLA alleles were associated with around 18,000 TCR beta sequences at a false discovery rate of 0.05 in a later analysis. In an earlier analysis of 587 of the donors, most TCR beta V segments appeared in productive rearrangements about 87% or about 30% of the time, broadly matching IMGT annotations. Linkage disequilibrium might explain the correlated functional status among segregating V segments, but an unknown experimental factor could not be excluded. Across donors, most TCR sequences were observed very rarely, whereas some public TCRs were present in many individuals. A later analysis reported that several top co-occurrence clusters appeared linked to parvovirus B19, influenza, CMV and Epstein-Barr virus. The study gave a list of roughly 150 TCR beta chains associated with cytomegalovirus. Some IMGT-functional V segments, including TRBV6-2 and TRBV6-3, could not be distinguished by the 87-base-pair reads and were therefore excluded. The cohort was sequenced for TCR beta chains only, and without alpha or paired-chain data the features that could be detected were limited. About 15 rarely observed V segments, including chromosome 9 orphons, were excluded from the earlier analysis of a few hundred of the donors because counts were too low. In a later analysis, HLA-associated TCR beta chains were found to be more clonally expanded and to have lower generation probabilities than equally common non-associated chains.

The cysteine opens and the phenylalanine closes a CDR3 of 13 amino acids. Here the CDR3 DNA is all that survives: 39 bases in frame from base 1. CDR1 and CDR2 are drawn from the germline V gene (reference sequence): LNHDA, SQIVND. A distance of 5 bases separates the germline ends of V and J, which lose 2 bases and 1 base respectively. The chain is made from TRBV19 and TRBJ1-1; there is no confident call for the D gene. The sample comprised PBMCs. The sequence was obtained from a woman in her fifties or sixties in good health and CMV-seronegative. This receptor carries the CDR3 CASSISENTEAFF. The DNA is TGTGCCAGTAGTATATCAGAGAACACTGAAGCTTTCTTT.